This T cell receptor (beta chain) was profiled in a study of sequential checkpoint blockade in melanoma. The table came from immunoSEQ multiplex PCR; TCRdb's copy has only in-frame clones and leaves some out. The sample consists of 18,000 or so clones, approximately 57% of them appearing once. The CDR3 is 12 residues long. Trimming stripped 0 bases from V and 10 bases from J, with 9 bases between. CDR1 and CDR2 from the germline V gene are MGHRA and YSYEKL. This clone is labeled medium-sized. Treatment indicated: randomized to nivolumab then ipilimumab (arm A) or the reverse (arm B). Patients had received no earlier DNA-damaging chemotherapy.

The specimen comprised CD8+ T cells sorted from blood (inferred from file names), sampled from a patient given nivolumab and ipilimumab in sequence. The receptor's source is a human donor with melanoma. The rearrangement links TRBV4-1 to TRBJ1-1; D might be TRBD1 (5 bases). The CDR3 sequence is CASSQEAGPAFF. The CDR3 DNA follows: TGCGCCAGCAGCCAAGAGGCGGGACCAGCTTTCTTT.